Listed below are T cell receptor beta chains from one sample, sequenced in a study of shared clonotypes between healthy human individuals. Sequencing was performed with immunoSEQ multiplex PCR; in TCRdb, only in-frame clones are kept and a portion is missing. The table lists around 1.9 million clones, about 92% of them singletons. The sequencing sample was made of naive CD8+ T cells from PBMCs. These receptors all stem from a man aged 18 to 29 in good health. Some clones in this sample may be carry-over from other donors' samples. Each CDR3 is given with its conserved first and last residue.

J,V,CDR3
TRBJ2-7,TRBV10-3,CAISIVTGASYEQYF
TRBJ2-7,TRBV25-1,CASSDRYQPRQYF
TRBJ2-1,TRBV29-1,CSVGFLGSSYNEQFF
TRBJ2-7,TRBV7-3,CASSIAGGEQYF
TRBJ1-2,TRBV27,CASSLSGGRSGYTF
TRBJ2-7,TRBV7-9,CASSFPGTYEQYF
TRBJ2-7,TRBV2,CASSEAHPQGYYEQYF
TRBJ1-5,TRBV15,CATSRVHNGNQPQHF
TRBJ2-1,TRBV4-1,CASSQVREGPYNEQFF
TRBJ2-7,TRBV7-9,CASSPRLAGFYEQYF
TRBJ2-7,TRBV6-5,CASNLGPGYEQYF
TRBJ2-5,TRBV28,CATLEPYQETQYF
TRBJ2-7,TRBV28,CASSWRTVTYEQYF
TRBJ2-1,TRBV5-5,CASSGTGTSYNEQFF
TRBJ2-1,TRBV18,CASSRPPPGGLVDEQFF
TRBJ1-1,TRBV4-1,CASSQPGDRGKTEAFF
TRBJ2-2,TRBV6-4,CASRTSGSGELFF
TRBJ1-2,TRBV27,CASSLSSGQGIYGYTF
TRBJ2-7,TRBV5-8,CASSLATSGRPYEQYF
TRBJ2-7,TRBV7-9,CASSASASALAYEQYF
TRBJ2-7,TRBV10-3,CAIRTSGRGEQYF
TRBJ1-5,TRBV5-6,CASSLGGTGGPQPQHF
TRBJ2-5,TRBV27,CASSFYGGFGETQYF
TRBJ2-3,TRBV13,CASSSRSPTTSGRAPDTQYF